This T cell receptor beta chain was sequenced for a study of T cell responses to AZD1222 COVID-19 vaccine. Study results and caveats: A mostly white British donor set with more females was recruited, and clonal diversity was possibly underestimated. The study identified only five or six AZD1222 recipients as seropositive at baseline. Reports say nearly half of spike-specific TCRs go after unmutated variant regions.

Germline CDR1 LGHDT, CDR2 YNNKEL (reference sequence). This CDR3 spans 15 amino acids. V gave up 1 base and J gave up 3 bases; unmatched junction bases: 5. Comment on this clone: What it recognizes is unknown.

Some clones are missing from TCRdb's copy, which holds only in-frame ones; the method was immunoSEQ multiplex PCR. This sample has around 160,000 clones, with under 95% found just once. The specimen was peripheral blood, collected on day 0 of MenACWY control vaccination. This sequence joins TRBV3-1 (or the pseudogene TRBV3-2) and TRBJ2-7; 8 nucleotides match TRBD1. The TCR sequence derives from an adult in good health. In DNA, the CDR3 is TGTGCCAGCAGCCAAGGCGCACAGGGGGTCTACGAGCAGTACTTC. The encoded protein is CASSQGAQGVYEQYF.